This TCR beta chain was documented in a study of beta chain features in type 1 diabetes. Study overall: Cell yields, gender and age were similar in healthy donors and patients. Study-wide results and caveats: When Type 1 diabetes patients were examined, their TCRB CDR3s proved moderately but significantly shorter in all four CD4+ subsets.

This clone appeared a few times. Its cognate antigen is unknown. Reverse transcription of all isolated RNA meant that expressed TCRB transcripts were sequenced. The study sequenced naive, central memory and regulatory T cell samples to an average of roughly 3.8 million reads. Some clones are missing from TCRdb's copy, which holds only in-frame ones; the method was immunoSEQ multiplex PCR. The table records 120,000 or so clones, around a sixth of them present only once. CD4+ naive, central memory, regulatory and stem cell-like memory cells were sorted via CD45RO/CCR7/CD25/CD127/CD95/CD27. V lost 4 bases and J lost 6; bases outside the gene matches: 7. Germline loops: CDR1 SEHNR, CDR2 FQNEAQ (reference sequence). The CDR3 has 15 residues.

V gene TRBV7-9 combines with J gene TRBJ2-5, with 11 nucleotides matching TRBD1. This sequence was found in a man aged 18 to 29 with type 1 diabetes. Sequencing used central memory CD4+ T cells from blood. CDR3 DNA sequence: TGTGCCAGCAGCTCGAGGACAGGGGGCCTGAAGACCCAGTACTTC. Protein: CASSSRTGGLKTQYF.